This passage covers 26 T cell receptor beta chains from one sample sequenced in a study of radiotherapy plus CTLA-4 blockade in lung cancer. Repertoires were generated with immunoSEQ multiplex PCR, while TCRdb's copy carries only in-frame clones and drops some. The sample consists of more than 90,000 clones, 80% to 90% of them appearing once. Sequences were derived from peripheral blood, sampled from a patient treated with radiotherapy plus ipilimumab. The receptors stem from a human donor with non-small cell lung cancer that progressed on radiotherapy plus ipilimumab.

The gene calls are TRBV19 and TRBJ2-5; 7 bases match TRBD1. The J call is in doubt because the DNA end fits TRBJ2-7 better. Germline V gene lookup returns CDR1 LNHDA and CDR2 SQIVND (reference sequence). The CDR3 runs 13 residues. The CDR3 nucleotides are TGTGCCAGTAGCGTCGGGACAGTCTACGAGCAGTACTTC. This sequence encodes CASSVGTVYEQYF.

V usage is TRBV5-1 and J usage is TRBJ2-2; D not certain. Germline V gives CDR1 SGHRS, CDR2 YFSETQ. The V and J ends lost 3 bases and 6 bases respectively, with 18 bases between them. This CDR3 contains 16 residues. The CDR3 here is CASSSLLLAEAGELFF. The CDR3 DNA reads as TGCGCCAGCAGCTCGCTCCTCTTAGCTGAGGCCGGGGAGCTGTTTTTT.

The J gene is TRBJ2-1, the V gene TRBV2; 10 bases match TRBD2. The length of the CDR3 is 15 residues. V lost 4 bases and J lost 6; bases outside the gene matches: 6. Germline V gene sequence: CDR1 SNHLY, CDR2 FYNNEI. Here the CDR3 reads CASSAASGRFNEQFF. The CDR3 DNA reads TGTGCCAGCAGTGCGGCTAGCGGGAGATTCAATGAGCAGTTCTTC.

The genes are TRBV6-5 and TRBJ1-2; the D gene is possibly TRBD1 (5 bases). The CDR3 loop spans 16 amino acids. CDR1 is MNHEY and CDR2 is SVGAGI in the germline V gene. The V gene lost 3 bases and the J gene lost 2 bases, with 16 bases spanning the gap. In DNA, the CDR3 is TGTGCCAGCAGTTATTCCCTCCTCAGGGCCAACTATGGCTACACCTTC. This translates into CASSYSLLRANYGYTF.

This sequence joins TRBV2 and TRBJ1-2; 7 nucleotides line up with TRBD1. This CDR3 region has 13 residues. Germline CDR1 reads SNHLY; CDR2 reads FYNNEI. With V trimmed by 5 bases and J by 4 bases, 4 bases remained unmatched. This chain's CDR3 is CASSPDRAYGYTF. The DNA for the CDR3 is TGTGCCAGCAGTCCCGACAGGGCCTATGGCTACACCTTC.

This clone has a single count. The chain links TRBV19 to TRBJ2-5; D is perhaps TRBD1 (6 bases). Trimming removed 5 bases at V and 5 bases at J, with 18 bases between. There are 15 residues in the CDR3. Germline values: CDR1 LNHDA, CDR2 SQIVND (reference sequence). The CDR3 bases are TGTGCCAGTAGTCCCATGGATAGGGGGACGGAGACCCAGTACTTC. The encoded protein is CASSPMDRGTETQYF. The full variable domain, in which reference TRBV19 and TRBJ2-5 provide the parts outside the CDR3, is DGGITQSPKYLFRKEGQNVTLSCEQNLNHDAMYWYRQDPGQGLRLIYYSQIVNDFQKGDIAEGYSVSREKKESFPLTVTSAQKNPTAFYLCASSPMDRGTETQYFGPGTRLLVL.

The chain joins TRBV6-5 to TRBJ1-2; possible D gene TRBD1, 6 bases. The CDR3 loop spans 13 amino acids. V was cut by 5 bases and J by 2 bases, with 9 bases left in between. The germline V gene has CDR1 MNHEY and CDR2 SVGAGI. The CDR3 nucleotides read TGTGCCAGCAGTCGACAGGCCAACTATGGCTACACCTTC. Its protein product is CASSRQANYGYTF.

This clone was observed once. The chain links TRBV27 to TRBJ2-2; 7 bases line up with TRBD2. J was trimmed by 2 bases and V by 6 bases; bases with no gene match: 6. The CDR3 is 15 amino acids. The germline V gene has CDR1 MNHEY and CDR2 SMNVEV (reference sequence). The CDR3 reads CASSFAGDNTGELFF. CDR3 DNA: TGTGCCAGCAGCTTCGCGGGGGACAACACCGGGGAGCTGTTTTTT.

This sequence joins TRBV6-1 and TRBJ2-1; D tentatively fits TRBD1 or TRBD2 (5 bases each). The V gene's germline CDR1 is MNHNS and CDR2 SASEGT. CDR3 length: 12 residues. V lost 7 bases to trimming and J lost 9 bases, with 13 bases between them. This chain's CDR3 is CASMDPRGEQFF. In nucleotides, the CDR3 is TGTGCCAGCATGGACCCGAGGGGTGAGCAGTTCTTC.

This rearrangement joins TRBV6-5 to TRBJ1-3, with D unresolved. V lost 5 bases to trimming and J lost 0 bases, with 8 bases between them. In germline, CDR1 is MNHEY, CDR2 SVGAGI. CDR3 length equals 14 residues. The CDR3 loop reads CASSGTYSGNTIYF. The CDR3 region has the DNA TGTGCCAGCAGTGGTACTTACTCTGGAAACACCATATATTTT.

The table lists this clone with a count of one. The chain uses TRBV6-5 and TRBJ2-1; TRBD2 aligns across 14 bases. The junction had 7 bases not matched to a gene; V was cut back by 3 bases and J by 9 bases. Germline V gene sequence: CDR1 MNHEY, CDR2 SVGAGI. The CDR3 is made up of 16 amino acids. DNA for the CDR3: TGTGCCAGCAGTTATGGGACTAGCGGGAGTCGGAGTGAGCAGTTCTTC. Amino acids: CASSYGTSGSRSEQFF.

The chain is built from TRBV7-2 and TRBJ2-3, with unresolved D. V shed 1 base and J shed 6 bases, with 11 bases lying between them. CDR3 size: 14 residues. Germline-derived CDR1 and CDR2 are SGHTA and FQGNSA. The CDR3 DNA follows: TGTGCCAGCAGCTTAGGCCCGCCCTCTGATACGCAGTATTTT. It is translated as CASSLGPPSDTQYF.

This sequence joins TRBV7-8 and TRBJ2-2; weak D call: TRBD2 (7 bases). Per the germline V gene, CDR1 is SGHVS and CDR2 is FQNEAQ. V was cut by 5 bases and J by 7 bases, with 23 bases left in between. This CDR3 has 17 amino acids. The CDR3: CASSRGEGQYRYGELFF. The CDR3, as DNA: TGTGCCAGCAGCCGGGGGGAAGGACAGTACCGATACGGGGAGCTGTTTTTT.

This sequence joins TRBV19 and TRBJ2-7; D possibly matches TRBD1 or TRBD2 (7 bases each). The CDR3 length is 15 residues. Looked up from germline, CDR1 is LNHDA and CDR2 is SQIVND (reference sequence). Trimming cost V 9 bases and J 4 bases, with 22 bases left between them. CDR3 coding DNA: TGTGCCAGCCAAGCCGCAGGGGGGGGAGTGTACGAGCAGTACTTC. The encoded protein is CASQAAGGGVYEQYF.

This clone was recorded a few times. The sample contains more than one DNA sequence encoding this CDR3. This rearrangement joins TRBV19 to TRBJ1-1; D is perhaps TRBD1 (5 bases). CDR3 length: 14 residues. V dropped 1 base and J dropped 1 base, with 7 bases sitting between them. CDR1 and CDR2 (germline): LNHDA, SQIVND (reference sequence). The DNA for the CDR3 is TGTGCCAGTAGTATAGGACAGACGAACACTGAAGCTTTCTTT. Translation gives CASSIGQTNTEAFF.

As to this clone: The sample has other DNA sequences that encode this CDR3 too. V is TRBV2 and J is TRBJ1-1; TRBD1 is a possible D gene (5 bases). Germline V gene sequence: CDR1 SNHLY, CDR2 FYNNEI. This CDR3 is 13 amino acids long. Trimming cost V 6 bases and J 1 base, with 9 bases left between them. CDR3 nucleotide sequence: TGTGCCAGCAGCCGAGACAGGAACACTGAAGCTTTCTTT. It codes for CASSRDRNTEAFF.

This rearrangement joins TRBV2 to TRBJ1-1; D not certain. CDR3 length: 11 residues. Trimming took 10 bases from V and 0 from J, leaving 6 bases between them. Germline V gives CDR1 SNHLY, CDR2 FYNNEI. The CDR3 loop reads CAMTVNTEAFF. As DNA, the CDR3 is TGTGCCATGACTGTGAACACTGAAGCTTTCTTT.

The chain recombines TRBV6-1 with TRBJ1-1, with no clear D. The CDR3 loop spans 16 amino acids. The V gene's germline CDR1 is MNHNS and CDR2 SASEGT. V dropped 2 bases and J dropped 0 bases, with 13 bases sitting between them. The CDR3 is CASSEIWSKLNTEAFF. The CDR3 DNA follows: TGTGCCAGCAGTGAAATCTGGTCAAAGTTGAACACTGAAGCTTTCTTT.

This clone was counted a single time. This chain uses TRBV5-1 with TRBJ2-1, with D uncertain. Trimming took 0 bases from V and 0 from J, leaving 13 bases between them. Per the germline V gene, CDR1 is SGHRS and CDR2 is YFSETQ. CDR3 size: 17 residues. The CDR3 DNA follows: TGCGCCAGCAGCTTGGTCTCCCGCCGAAGCTCCTACAATGAGCAGTTCTTC. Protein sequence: CASSLVSRRSSYNEQFF. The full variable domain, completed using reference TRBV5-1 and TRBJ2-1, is KAGVTQTPRYLIKTRGQQVTLSCSPISGHRSVSWYQQTPGQGLQFLFEYFSETQRNKGNFPGRFSGRQFSNSRSEMNVSTLELGDSALYLCASSLVSRRSSYNEQFFGPGTRLTVL.

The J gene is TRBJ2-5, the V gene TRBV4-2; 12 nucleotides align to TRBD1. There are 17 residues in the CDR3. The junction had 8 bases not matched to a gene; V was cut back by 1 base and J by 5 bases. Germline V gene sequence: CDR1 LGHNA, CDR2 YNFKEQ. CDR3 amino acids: CASSQVRGTGGEETQYF. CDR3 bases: TGTGCCAGCAGCCAAGTCCGCGGGACAGGGGGCGAGGAGACCCAGTACTTC.

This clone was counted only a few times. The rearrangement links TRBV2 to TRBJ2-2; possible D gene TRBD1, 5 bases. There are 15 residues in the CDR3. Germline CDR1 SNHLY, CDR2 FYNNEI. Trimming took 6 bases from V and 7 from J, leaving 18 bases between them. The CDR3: CASSYYRSPSGELFF. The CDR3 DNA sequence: TGTGCCAGCAGCTATTACAGGTCCCCGAGCGGGGAGCTGTTTTTT.

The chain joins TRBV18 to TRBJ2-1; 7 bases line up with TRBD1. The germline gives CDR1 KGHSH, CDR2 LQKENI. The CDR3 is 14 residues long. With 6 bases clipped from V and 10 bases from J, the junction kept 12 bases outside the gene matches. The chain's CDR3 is CASSPTTGSREQFF. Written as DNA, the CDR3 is TGTGCCAGCTCCCCGACGACAGGGAGCCGGGAGCAGTTCTTC.

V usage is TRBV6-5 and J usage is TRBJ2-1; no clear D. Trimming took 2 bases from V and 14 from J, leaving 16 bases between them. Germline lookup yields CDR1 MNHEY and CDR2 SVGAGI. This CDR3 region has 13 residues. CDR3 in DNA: TGTGCCAGCAGTTACGGGGTGACTTTACCGAAGTTCTTC. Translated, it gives CASSYGVTLPKFF.

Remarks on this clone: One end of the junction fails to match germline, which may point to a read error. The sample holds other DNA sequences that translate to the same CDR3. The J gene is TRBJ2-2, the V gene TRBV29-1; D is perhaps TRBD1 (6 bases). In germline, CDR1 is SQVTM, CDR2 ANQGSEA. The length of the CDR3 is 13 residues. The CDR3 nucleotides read TGCAGCGTTGTCAGGGGCGGCACCGGGGAGTTGTTTTTT. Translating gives CSVVRGGTGELFF.

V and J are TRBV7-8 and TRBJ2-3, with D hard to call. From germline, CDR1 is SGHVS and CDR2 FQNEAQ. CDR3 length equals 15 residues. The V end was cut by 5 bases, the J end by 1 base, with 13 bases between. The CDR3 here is CASSPRPVGTDTQYF. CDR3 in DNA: TGTGCCAGCAGCCCCCGCCCGGTCGGCACAGATACGCAGTATTTT.

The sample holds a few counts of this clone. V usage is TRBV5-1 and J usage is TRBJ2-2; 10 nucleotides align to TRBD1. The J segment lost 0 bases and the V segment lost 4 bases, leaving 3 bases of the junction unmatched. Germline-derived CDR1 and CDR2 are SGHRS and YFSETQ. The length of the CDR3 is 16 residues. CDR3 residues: CASSGGTGANTGELFF. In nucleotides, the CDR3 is TGCGCCAGCAGCGGGGGGACAGGGGCGAACACCGGGGAGCTGTTTTTT. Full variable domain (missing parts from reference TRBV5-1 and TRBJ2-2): KAGVTQTPRYLIKTRGQQVTLSCSPISGHRSVSWYQQTPGQGLQFLFEYFSETQRNKGNFPGRFSGRQFSNSRSEMNVSTLELGDSALYLCASSGGTGANTGELFFGEGSRLTVL.